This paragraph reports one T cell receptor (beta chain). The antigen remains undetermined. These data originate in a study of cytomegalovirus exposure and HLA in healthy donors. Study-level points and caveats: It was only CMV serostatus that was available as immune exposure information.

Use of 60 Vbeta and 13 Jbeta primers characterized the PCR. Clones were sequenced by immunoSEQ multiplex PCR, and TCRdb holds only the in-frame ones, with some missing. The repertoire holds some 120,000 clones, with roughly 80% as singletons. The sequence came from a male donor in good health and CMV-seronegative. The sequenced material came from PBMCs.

The CDR3 bases are TGTGCCAGCAGTCCCGGGACAGGTACAGAAAAACTGTTTTTT. This sequence encodes CASSPGTGTEKLFF. This rearrangement joins TRBV7-9 to TRBJ1-4; TRBD1 matches at 8 bases. Trimming removed 6 bases from V and 8 bases from J; junction bases left unmatched: 8. Germline CDR1 reads SEHNR; CDR2 reads FQNEAQ (reference sequence). The length of the CDR3 is 14 residues.